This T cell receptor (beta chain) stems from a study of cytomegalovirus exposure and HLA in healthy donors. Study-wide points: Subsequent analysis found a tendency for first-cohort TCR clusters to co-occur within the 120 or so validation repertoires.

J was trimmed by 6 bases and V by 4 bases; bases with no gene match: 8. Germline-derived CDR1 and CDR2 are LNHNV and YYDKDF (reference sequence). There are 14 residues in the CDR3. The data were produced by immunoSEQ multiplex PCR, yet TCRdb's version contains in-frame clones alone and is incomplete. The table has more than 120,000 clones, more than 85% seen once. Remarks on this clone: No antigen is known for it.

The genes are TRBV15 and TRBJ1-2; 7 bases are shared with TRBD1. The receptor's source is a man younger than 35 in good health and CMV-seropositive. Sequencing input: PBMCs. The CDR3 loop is CATSTRQGGHGYTF. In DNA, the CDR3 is TGTGCCACCAGCACGCGTCAGGGGGGCCATGGCTACACCTTC.